This T cell receptor beta chain was profiled in a study of cytomegalovirus exposure and HLA in healthy donors. Whole-study context: Most genotyped donors, 65% to 85% of about 400, had Caucasian-associated genetic ancestry.

There are 17 residues in the CDR3. CDR1 and CDR2 (germline): LNHNV, YYDKDF (reference sequence). The junction had 4 bases not matched to a gene; V was cut back by 1 base and J by 3 bases. The PCR ran on 60 Vbeta and 13 Jbeta primers. Assay used: immunoSEQ multiplex PCR; TCRdb lists only in-frame clones, some missing. The sample contains roughly 200,000 clones, roughly four fifths of which appear only once. Study conclusions and caveats: What a later analysis showed was that several of the most significant clusters appeared linked to common viral pathogens.

In the case of this clone: Its antigen is as yet unknown.

The sequence came from a male donor in good health and CMV-seronegative. The gene calls are TRBV15 and TRBJ2-1; 12 bases agree with TRBD2. Sequencing input: PBMCs. The chain's CDR3 is CATSRATSGGFYNEQFF. The CDR3 region has the DNA TGTGCCACCAGCAGAGCTACTAGCGGGGGGTTCTACAATGAGCAGTTCTTC.